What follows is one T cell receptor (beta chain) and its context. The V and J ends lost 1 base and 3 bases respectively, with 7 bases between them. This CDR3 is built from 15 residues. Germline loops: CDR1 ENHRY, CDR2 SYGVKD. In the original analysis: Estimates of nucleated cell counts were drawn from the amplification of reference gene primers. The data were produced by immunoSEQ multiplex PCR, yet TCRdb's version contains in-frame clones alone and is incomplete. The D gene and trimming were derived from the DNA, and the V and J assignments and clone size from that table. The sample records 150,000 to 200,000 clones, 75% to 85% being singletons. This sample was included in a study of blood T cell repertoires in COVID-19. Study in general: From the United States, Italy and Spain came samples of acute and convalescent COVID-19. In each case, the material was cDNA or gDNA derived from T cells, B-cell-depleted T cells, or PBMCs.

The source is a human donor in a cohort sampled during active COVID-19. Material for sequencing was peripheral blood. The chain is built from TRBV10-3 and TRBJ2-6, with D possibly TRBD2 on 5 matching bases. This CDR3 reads CAISEFGGGANVLTF. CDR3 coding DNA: TGTGCCATCAGTGAGTTTGGAGGTGGGGCCAACGTCCTGACTTTC.